This T cell receptor beta chain was obtained from a study of blood T cell repertoires in COVID-19. Study overall: Donors in the United States, Italy and Spain gave samples during acute or convalescent COVID-19. T cells, B-cell-depleted T cells, or PBMCs supplied cDNA or gDNA.

Per the authors' pipeline: Amplification of reference gene primers provided the estimated nucleated cell counts. Sequenced by immunoSEQ multiplex PCR; TCRdb stores in-frame clones only, minus some. The V and J calls and clone size were taken over from that table, and D and trimming were inferred from the DNA. The table records tens of thousands of clones, roughly 87% of them present only once. The germline V gene has CDR1 SGHDN and CDR2 FVKESK. The CDR3 has 14 residues. V was clipped by 3 bases and J by 7 bases; unmatched bases: 5. The rearrangement joins TRBV14 to TRBJ1-4; 7 nucleotides agree with TRBD1. Sequenced sample: peripheral blood. The sequence derives from an older woman with acute or convalescent COVID-19. CDR3 nucleotide sequence: TGTGCCAGCAGCCAGACAGGGAGGAGTGAAAAACTGTTTTTT. Protein product: CASSQTGRSEKLFF.